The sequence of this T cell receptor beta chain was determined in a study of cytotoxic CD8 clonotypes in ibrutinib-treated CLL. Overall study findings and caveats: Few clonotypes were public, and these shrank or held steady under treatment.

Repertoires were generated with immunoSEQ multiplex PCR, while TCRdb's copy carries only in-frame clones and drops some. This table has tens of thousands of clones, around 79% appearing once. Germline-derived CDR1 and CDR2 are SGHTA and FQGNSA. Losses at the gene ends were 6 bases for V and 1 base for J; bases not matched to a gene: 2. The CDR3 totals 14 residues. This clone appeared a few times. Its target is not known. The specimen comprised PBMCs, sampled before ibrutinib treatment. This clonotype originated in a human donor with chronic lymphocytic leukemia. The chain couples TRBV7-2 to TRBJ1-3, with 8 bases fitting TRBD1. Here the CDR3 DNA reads TGTGCCAGCAGGCGGACAGGGTCTGGAAACACCATATATTTT. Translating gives CASRRTGSGNTIYF.